This TCR beta chain was recorded in a study of blood T cells in healthy people across ages. Alongside a J-beta primer mix, a sample-barcoded 5' primer served in a second PCR lasting about 7 to 12 cycles. Each CDR3 protein is one row after TCRdb ran MiXCR on the 5' RACE reads. The sample carries 450,000 to 650,000 distinct CDR3 sequences, around 24% recorded once. This CDR3 region has 15 residues. In germline, CDR1 is SQVTM, CDR2 ANQGSEA. The V end lost 3 bases, the J end lost 6 bases, and 18 bases lay between the germline ends. This clonotype has at least ten counts. This same sample was also part of a study on T cells of mothers and their children. That work states: Every mother supplied over 8.5 million TCR beta CDR3 reads and every child a few million.

The receptor was derived from a boy aged 5-17 years in good health. This rearrangement joins TRBV29-1 to TRBJ2-1, with no clear D. Material for sequencing was blood. The CDR3 loop reads CSVDSHFGVVNEQFF. Written as DNA, the CDR3 is TGCAGCGTTGATTCTCATTTTGGGGTTGTCAATGAGCAGTTCTTC.